The rows below give T cell receptor beta chains drawn from one sample of a study of blood T cells in healthy people across ages. From the 5' RACE reads, TCRdb called clonotypes with MiXCR, one entry per CDR3 protein. The sample has approximately 830,000 distinct CDR3 sequences; approximately 67% are singletons. The sequencing input was blood. The receptors were sampled from a man aged 25 to 40 in good health. CDR3s include the opening cysteine and the closing phenylalanine or tryptophan. The D gene is left open where the match is weak. Clone sizes are given selectively: once, few, many, or a class where the clone is expanded.

J	size	V	D	CDR3	DNA
TRBJ1-2	NA	TRBV29-1	TRBD1	CSVEDTGTGGYGYTF	TGCAGCGTTGAAGATACCGGGACAGGGGGCTATGGCTACACCTTC
TRBJ2-1	NA	TRBV18	NA	CASSPLVVYNEQFF	TGTGCCAGCTCACCATTGGTAGTTTACAATGAGCAGTTCTTC
TRBJ2-3	NA	TRBV20-1	TRBD2	CSADNRAGGDTQYF	TGCAGTGCTGACAATCGGGCGGGGGGAGATACGCAGTATTTT
TRBJ1-2	many	TRBV10-3	NA	CAISKQGGGNGYTF	TGTGCCATCAGTAAACAGGGTGGGGGCAATGGCTACACCTTC
TRBJ1-2	NA	TRBV18	TRBD1	CASPPGQNYGYTF	TGTGCCAGCCCACCGGGACAGAACTATGGCTACACCTTC
TRBJ2-7	NA	TRBV5-6	TRBD2	CASSLGLAGGRREQYF	TGTGCCAGCAGCTTGGGGCTGGCGGGGGGGAGGAGAGAGCAGTACTTC
TRBJ1-2	NA	TRBV7-9	NA	CASSQQPGLYGYTF	TGTGCCAGCAGCCAACAACCGGGACTCTATGGCTACACCTTC
TRBJ2-1	NA	TRBV12-3/TRBV12-4	TRBD2	CASSSWTSGRDEQFF	TGTGCCAGCAGTTCCTGGACTAGCGGGAGGGATGAGCAGTTCTTC
TRBJ2-7	NA	TRBV28	TRBD2	CASSFLPGTSGGAEYEQYF	TGTGCCAGCAGTTTCCTCCCGGGGACTAGCGGGGGGGCCGAGTACGAGCAGTACTTC
TRBJ2-2	NA	TRBV20-1	NA	CSARDLGNTGELFF	TGCAGTGCTAGAGATCTCGGGAACACCGGGGAGCTGTTTTTT
TRBJ1-4	NA	TRBV18	NA	CASSYRFNEKLFF	TGTGCCAGCTCGTACCGATTTAATGAAAAACTGTTTTTT
TRBJ2-3	NA	TRBV14	TRBD1	CASSQGRDRGYTQYF	TGTGCCAGCAGCCAAGGCCGGGACAGGGGTTATACGCAGTATTTT
TRBJ2-5	few	TRBV6-5	NA	CASSSLTAGGETQYF	TGTGCCAGCAGTTCCTTGACAGCCGGGGGAGAGACCCAGTACTTC
TRBJ1-2	NA	TRBV7-9	NA	CASSGSGVNYGYTF	TGTGCCAGCAGCGGTAGCGGCGTTAACTATGGCTACACCTTC
TRBJ2-6	NA	TRBV9	NA	CASSRGASSGANVLTF	TGTGCCAGCAGCCGGGGGGCTAGCTCTGGGGCCAACGTCCTGACTTTC
TRBJ2-7	NA	TRBV4-3	NA	CASSQEAGVAYEQYF	TGCGCCAGCAGCCAAGAGGCAGGGGTTGCTTACGAGCAGTACTTC
TRBJ2-1	NA	TRBV12-3/TRBV12-4	NA	CASSFDPIRGNEQFF	TGTGCCAGCAGTTTCGACCCCATCCGCGGCAATGAGCAGTTCTTC
TRBJ2-3	NA	TRBV12-3/TRBV12-4	TRBD1	CASSPQTGGRVGTQYF	TGTGCCAGCAGTCCCCAAACAGGGGGTAGAGTAGGTACGCAGTATTTT
TRBJ1-2	NA	TRBV7-3	TRBD1	CASSATGEGYGYTF	TGTGCCAGCAGCGCGACAGGGGAAGGGTATGGCTACACCTTC
TRBJ2-5	NA	TRBV10-3	NA	CAIQQERGAWSETQYF	TGTGCCATCCAGCAGGAGAGGGGGGCATGGTCAGAGACCCAGTACTTC
TRBJ2-1	NA	TRBV5-1	TRBD1	CASSLGLRGPYDEQFF	TGCGCCAGCAGCTTGGGGCTTAGGGGGCCTTACGATGAGCAGTTCTTC
TRBJ2-1	many	TRBV6-4	TRBD2	CASSPLGRGIGNEQFF	TGTGCCAGCAGTCCCCTGGGGCGGGGGATAGGCAATGAGCAGTTCTTC
TRBJ1-2	NA	TRBV6-5	NA	CASSYSQSGYYGYTF	TGTGCCAGCAGTTACTCGCAGTCAGGATACTATGGCTACACCTTC
TRBJ2-1	few	TRBV24-1	NA	CATSGQGNEQFF	TGTGCCACCAGTGGTCAGGGAAATGAGCAGTTCTTC
TRBJ2-3	NA	TRBV14	NA	CASSQEAQRAQYF	TGTGCCAGCAGCCAAGAAGCCCAGAGAGCGCAGTATTTT
TRBJ1-2	NA	TRBV7-9	NA	CASRFDGDPTNYGYTF	TGTGCCAGCAGATTTGACGGAGACCCAACTAACTATGGCTACACCTTC
TRBJ2-5	NA	TRBV5-1	NA	CASSLVQTQYF	TGCGCCAGCAGCTTGGTCCAGACCCAGTACTTC
TRBJ2-3	many	TRBV10-3	TRBD1	CAISEWSGGQGADTQYF	TGTGCCATCAGTGAGTGGTCCGGTGGACAGGGAGCAGATACGCAGTATTTT